Listed here is a single T cell receptor (beta chain). The target antigen is unknown. A second roughly 7 to 12 cycle PCR used barcoded and J-beta primers. Each cDNA molecule carried a tag from a template-switch adaptor that contained 12 random nucleotides. Via MiXCR, TCRdb re-called the 5' RACE reads, giving one row per CDR3 protein. This table has about 760,000 distinct CDR3 sequences, 56% appearing once. At least 6 micrograms of total RNA were extracted per sample. This CDR3 spans 16 amino acids. CDR1 MNHEY and CDR2 SVGAGI come from the germline V gene. V was pared by 5 bases and J by 2 bases, with 18 bases between. This record belongs to a study of blood T cells in healthy people across ages. Study-level points and caveats: Comparison with aged donors showed that long-lived donors had more naive CD4+ cells and higher diversity. From one million sequenced T cells, diversity estimates were lower bounds.

The sample comprised blood. The clonotype was recovered from a man aged 40-50 years in good health. V usage is TRBV6-5 and J usage is TRBJ1-2; tentatively, D is TRBD1 (6 bases). The CDR3 sequence: CASSPPRRGDNYGYTF. Written as DNA, the CDR3 is TGTGCCAGCAGTCCTCCCCGCAGGGGAGACAACTATGGCTACACCTTC.